The TCR beta chain under discussion was sequenced for a study of post-analysis software for immune sequencing data. Turning to the study itself: The disease courses covered relapsing-remitting, secondary progressive and progressive-relapsing multiple sclerosis. General study findings and limits: Significantly lower normalized Chao1 diversity was found in patients with multiple sclerosis relative to controls. With F measure, samples from one preparation batch clustered together strongly.

Each TCR beta cDNA library carried unique molecular identifiers. Out of about 0.9 to 11 million T cells, a few hundred thousand cDNA molecules were generated. TCRdb itself ran the PCR reads through MiXCR, one entry per CDR3 protein. Among about 210,000 distinct CDR3 sequences listed, around 29% were seen once. This clonotype was found many times. Antigen specificity is unknown. Sample: blood. The sequence was collected from a girl aged 2 to 17 with multiple sclerosis.

As DNA, the CDR3 is TGTGCCAGCAGCCCCCCCCAGGCGGTCGACAATGAGCAGTTCTTC. Its protein is CASSPPQAVDNEQFF. The rearrangement uses TRBV5-6 and TRBJ2-1; no reliable D call. Germline CDR1 SGHDT, CDR2 YYEEEE. V was shortened by 4 bases and J by 5 bases, with 16 bases between the two germline ends. This CDR3 spans 15 amino acids.